This is a list of T cell receptor beta chains from one sample in a study of T cells in Graves' hyperthyroidism and ophthalmopathy. TCRdb re-called the multiplex PCR reads through MiXCR, storing one row per CDR3 protein. Among more than 500,000 distinct CDR3 sequences listed, 40% to 55% were seen once. Sequencing was done on a sample of peripheral blood or thyroid tissue (not recorded which). All receptors come from an adult woman with Graves' disease, either hyperthyroidism or ophthalmopathy (not recorded which). Both conserved end residues are part of each CDR3. Each record gives: V gene, J gene, clone size, D gene, CDR3 DNA, CDR3 protein. D genes are given only for firm matches. A clone size is listed for some rows: how often the clone was seen (once, few, many), or a class if it is expanded.

v_gene: TRBV9; j_gene: TRBJ2-7; abundance: -; d_gene: -; CDR3nt: TGTGCCAGCAGCCATACCAGGGGGGCGGAGTACTTC; CDR3aa: CASSHTRGAEYF
v_gene: TRBV20-1; j_gene: TRBJ2-5; abundance: -; d_gene: TRBD2; CDR3nt: TGCAGTGCCTGGACTAGCGGGGGGGGAGAGACCCAGTACTTC; CDR3aa: CSAWTSGGGETQYF
v_gene: TRBV10-3; j_gene: TRBJ1-6; abundance: -; d_gene: -; CDR3nt: TGTGCCATCGGTCATGGGGCTACTTCACCCCTCCACTTT; CDR3aa: CAIGHGATSPLHF
v_gene: TRBV24-1; j_gene: TRBJ2-6; abundance: -; d_gene: TRBD1; CDR3nt: TGTGCCATCAGTGGGGGAAAAGGGACAGGGGGAAACTCTGGGGCCAACGTCCTGACTTTC; CDR3aa: CAISGGKGTGGNSGANVLTF
v_gene: TRBV29-1; j_gene: TRBJ1-2; abundance: many; d_gene: -; CDR3nt: TGCAGCGTTGAGAACCAGGACTCTTATGGCTACACCTTC; CDR3aa: CSVENQDSYGYTF
v_gene: TRBV7-9; j_gene: TRBJ2-7; abundance: -; d_gene: -; CDR3nt: TGTGCCAGCAGCTTAGTACCCGTCTCCTACGAGCAGTACTTC; CDR3aa: CASSLVPVSYEQYF
v_gene: TRBV11-1; j_gene: TRBJ2-2; abundance: many; d_gene: TRBD1; CDR3nt: TGTGCCAGCAGCATCCGGACAGGGACGAACACCGGGGAGCTGTTTTTT; CDR3aa: CASSIRTGTNTGELFF
v_gene: TRBV20-1; j_gene: TRBJ2-7; abundance: -; d_gene: -; CDR3nt: TGCAGTGCTAGCGTAGACAGTAACTACGAGCAGTACTTC; CDR3aa: CSASVDSNYEQYF
v_gene: TRBV7-9; j_gene: TRBJ2-3; abundance: once; d_gene: -; CDR3nt: TGTGCCAGCAGCTTTCCTAGCGTGAATACGCAGTATTTT; CDR3aa: CASSFPSVNTQYF
v_gene: TRBV15; j_gene: TRBJ1-4; abundance: many; d_gene: -; CDR3nt: TGTGCCACCAGCAGAGATAAAGGGGGTGAAAAACTGTTTTTT; CDR3aa: CATSRDKGGEKLFF
v_gene: TRBV25-1; j_gene: TRBJ1-4; abundance: many; d_gene: TRBD1; CDR3nt: TGTGCCAGCAGTGCGACGAGGACAGGGGGAAATGAAAAACTGTTTTTT; CDR3aa: CASSATRTGGNEKLFF
v_gene: TRBV11-1; j_gene: TRBJ2-7; abundance: many; d_gene: -; CDR3nt: TGTGCCAGCAGCTTAGGGGTGGTTGAGGGGACCTACGAGCAGTACTTC; CDR3aa: CASSLGVVEGTYEQYF
v_gene: TRBV9; j_gene: TRBJ2-5; abundance: -; d_gene: -; CDR3nt: TGTGCCAGCAGCGTACAGGACCGAACCGGGGAGACCCAGTACTTC; CDR3aa: CASSVQDRTGETQYF
v_gene: TRBV5-1; j_gene: TRBJ2-7; abundance: many; d_gene: TRBD2; CDR3nt: TGCGCCAGCAGCCGGACTAGCGGGAGTGTGCGCTACGAGCAGTACTTC; CDR3aa: CASSRTSGSVRYEQYF
v_gene: TRBV14; j_gene: TRBJ1-2; abundance: few; d_gene: -; CDR3nt: TGTGCCAGCAGCCAAGATCCCGACGCTAACTATGGCTACACCTTC; CDR3aa: CASSQDPDANYGYTF
v_gene: TRBV25-1; j_gene: TRBJ1-1; abundance: -; d_gene: TRBD1; CDR3nt: TGTGCCAGCCGGACAGGGAGGGGTGGCACCGAAGCTTTCTTT; CDR3aa: CASRTGRGGTEAFF
v_gene: TRBV29-1; j_gene: TRBJ2-7; abundance: -; d_gene: -; CDR3nt: TGCAGCGTTGCCCCTAGGTTTCAATACGAGCAGTACTTC; CDR3aa: CSVAPRFQYEQYF
v_gene: TRBV7-7; j_gene: TRBJ2-2; abundance: few; d_gene: TRBD2; CDR3nt: TGTGCTAGCAGCTTAACGGGGGGAGTAGGCGGCGGGGAGCTGTTTTTT; CDR3aa: CASSLTGGVGGGELFF
v_gene: TRBV7-2; j_gene: TRBJ1-1; abundance: -; d_gene: -; CDR3nt: TGTGCCAGCAGCTTAGCTGGTACAGGGCGGGACACTGAAGCTTTCTTT; CDR3aa: CASSLAGTGRDTEAFF
v_gene: TRBV6-1; j_gene: TRBJ1-2; abundance: many; d_gene: -; CDR3nt: TGTGCCAGCTCCTCGCAGCTCTATGGCTACACCTTC; CDR3aa: CASSSQLYGYTF
v_gene: TRBV29-1; j_gene: TRBJ1-1; abundance: -; d_gene: -; CDR3nt: TGCAGCGTTGTGGGGGGGCAGGAAAGAGGAGCTTTCTTT; CDR3aa: CSVVGGQERGAFF
v_gene: TRBV10-3; j_gene: TRBJ2-5; abundance: many; d_gene: -; CDR3nt: TGTGCCATGGGGTATGGGAGCCAAGAGACCCAGTACTTC; CDR3aa: CAMGYGSQETQYF
v_gene: TRBV11-3; j_gene: TRBJ1-2; abundance: -; d_gene: -; CDR3nt: TGTGCCAGCAGCTTAGTACAGACCACCTTTGGTGGCTACACCTTC; CDR3aa: CASSLVQTTFGGYTF
v_gene: TRBV2; j_gene: TRBJ2-5; abundance: many; d_gene: -; CDR3nt: TGTGCCAGCACTTCATTATGGGGAGAGACCCAGTACTTC; CDR3aa: CASTSLWGETQYF
v_gene: TRBV24-1; j_gene: TRBJ1-5; abundance: -; d_gene: -; CDR3nt: TGTGCCACCAGTGCTAGAAGGCGGGCAGGGTGGTTGCCCCAGCATTTT; CDR3aa: CATSARRRAGWLPQHF
v_gene: TRBV5-1; j_gene: TRBJ1-1; abundance: many; d_gene: -; CDR3nt: TGCGCCAGCAGCCGGGGGTTCCAGGACACTGAAGCTTTCTTT; CDR3aa: CASSRGFQDTEAFF
v_gene: TRBV3-1; j_gene: TRBJ2-5; abundance: many; d_gene: -; CDR3nt: TGTGCCAGCAGCCAAGCGCGAGAGACCCAGTACTTC; CDR3aa: CASSQARETQYF
v_gene: TRBV24-1; j_gene: TRBJ1-2; abundance: once; d_gene: -; CDR3nt: TGTGCCACCAGTGATCCCCCGGGGCCCGAGCGGAATGGCTACACCTTC; CDR3aa: CATSDPPGPERNGYTF
v_gene: TRBV20-1; j_gene: TRBJ1-6; abundance: many; d_gene: -; CDR3nt: TGCAGTGCTAGAGGTGGGAATTCACCCCTCCACTTT; CDR3aa: CSARGGNSPLHF
v_gene: TRBV12-3/TRBV12-4; j_gene: TRBJ1-2; abundance: many; d_gene: -; CDR3nt: TGTGCCAGCACCACCGGGACCGTTGGCTACACCTTC; CDR3aa: CASTTGTVGYTF
v_gene: TRBV7-3; j_gene: TRBJ1-2; abundance: many; d_gene: -; CDR3nt: TGTGCCATCCCGAACTTGGGTGGTGGCTACACCTTC; CDR3aa: CAIPNLGGGYTF
v_gene: TRBV11-1; j_gene: TRBJ2-5; abundance: -; d_gene: TRBD2; CDR3nt: TGTGCCAGCAGCTGGACTAGCGGGAACCGAGAGACCCAGTACTTC; CDR3aa: CASSWTSGNRETQYF